The source of this TCR beta chain is a study of blood T cells in healthy people across ages. Whole-study context: The template switching approach captured approximately one barcoded beta molecule for every two T cells. Findings of the study overall: It was the long-lived donors that had more naive CD4+ cells and higher diversity than aged donors.

This clonotype has just a few counts. No antigen is known for it. Individuals who donated were healthy Caucasians from Russia aged roughly 6 to 100. Total RNA, at least 5.5 micrograms per sample, came from PBMCs. The CDR3 has 14 amino acids. Trimming pared 0 bases from V and 11 bases from J, leaving 17 bases between. The V gene's germline CDR1 is SGHRS and CDR2 YFSETQ. The authors ran a second PCR of 7 to 11 cycles using a sample-barcoded 5' primer and a J-beta primer mix. TCRdb re-analysed the 5' RACE reads in MiXCR, keeping a single row per CDR3 protein. The sample contains more than 650,000 distinct CDR3 sequences, approximately 53% of which appear only once.

This TCR was recovered from a man older than 75 in good health. Sequencing was performed on blood. V is TRBV5-1 and J is TRBJ2-5; tentative D call: TRBD1 (5 bases). CDR3 region: CASSLAGQSSEQYF. Here the CDR3 DNA reads TGCGCCAGCAGCTTGGCTGGACAAAGTAGTGAGCAGTACTTC.